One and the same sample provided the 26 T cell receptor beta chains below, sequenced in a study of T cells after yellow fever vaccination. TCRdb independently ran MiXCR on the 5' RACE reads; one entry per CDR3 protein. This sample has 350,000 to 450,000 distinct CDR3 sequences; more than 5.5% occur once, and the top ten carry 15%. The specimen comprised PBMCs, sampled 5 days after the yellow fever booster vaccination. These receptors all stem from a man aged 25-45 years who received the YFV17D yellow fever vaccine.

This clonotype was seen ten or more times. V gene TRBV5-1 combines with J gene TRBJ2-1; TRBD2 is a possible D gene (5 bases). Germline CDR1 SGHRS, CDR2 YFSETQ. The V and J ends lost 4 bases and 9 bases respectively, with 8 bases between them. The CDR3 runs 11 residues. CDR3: CASSDRGEQFF. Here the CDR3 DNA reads TGCGCCAGCAGCGATCGGGGTGAGCAGTTCTTC.

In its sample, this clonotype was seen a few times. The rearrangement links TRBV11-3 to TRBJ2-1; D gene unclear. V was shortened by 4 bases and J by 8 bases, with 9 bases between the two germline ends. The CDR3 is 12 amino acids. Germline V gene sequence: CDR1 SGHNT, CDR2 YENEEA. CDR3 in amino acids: CASSSDGYEQFF. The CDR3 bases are TGTGCCAGCAGCTCGGACGGGTATGAGCAGTTCTTC.

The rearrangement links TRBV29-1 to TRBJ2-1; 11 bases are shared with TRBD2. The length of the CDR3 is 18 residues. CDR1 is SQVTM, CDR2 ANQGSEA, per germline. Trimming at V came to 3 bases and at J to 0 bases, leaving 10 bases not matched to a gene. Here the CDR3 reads CSVDGEGGTSGSYNEQFF. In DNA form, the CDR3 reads TGCAGCGTTGATGGGGAAGGAGGGACTAGCGGCTCCTACAATGAGCAGTTCTTC.

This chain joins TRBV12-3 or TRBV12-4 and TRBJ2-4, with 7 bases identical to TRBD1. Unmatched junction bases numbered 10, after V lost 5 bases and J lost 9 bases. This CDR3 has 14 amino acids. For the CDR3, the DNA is TGTGCCAGCAGTAGGGACAGTGGGGATGGCATTCAGTACTTC. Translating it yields CASSRDSGDGIQYF.

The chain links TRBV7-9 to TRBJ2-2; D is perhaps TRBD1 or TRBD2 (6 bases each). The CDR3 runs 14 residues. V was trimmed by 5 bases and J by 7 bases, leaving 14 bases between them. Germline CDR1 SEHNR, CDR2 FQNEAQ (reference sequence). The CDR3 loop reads CASSPRGLYGELFF. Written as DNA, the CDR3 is TGTGCCAGCAGCCCCAGGGGACTTTACGGGGAGCTGTTTTTT.

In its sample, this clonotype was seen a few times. CDR3 bases: TGCAGCGTTGGGGGGCGAATGACAGATACGCAGTATTTT. This gives the protein CSVGGRMTDTQYF. V usage is TRBV29-1 and J usage is TRBJ2-3; tentative D call: TRBD1 (6 bases). Germline CDR1 SQVTM, CDR2 ANQGSEA. This CDR3 region has 13 residues. V was shortened by 4 bases and J by 3 bases, with 11 bases between the two germline ends.

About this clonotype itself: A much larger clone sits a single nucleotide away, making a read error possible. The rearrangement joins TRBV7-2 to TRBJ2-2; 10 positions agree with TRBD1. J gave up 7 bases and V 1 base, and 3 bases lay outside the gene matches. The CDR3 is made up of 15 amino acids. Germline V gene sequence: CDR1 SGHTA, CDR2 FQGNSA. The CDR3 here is CASSLVGTGVGELFF. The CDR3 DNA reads TGTGCCAGCAGCTTAGTCGGGACAGGGGTCGGGGAGCTGTTTTTT.

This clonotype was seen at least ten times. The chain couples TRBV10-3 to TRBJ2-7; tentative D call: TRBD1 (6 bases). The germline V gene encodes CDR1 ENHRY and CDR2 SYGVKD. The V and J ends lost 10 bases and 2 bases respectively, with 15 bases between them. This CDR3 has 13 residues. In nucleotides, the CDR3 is TGTGCCACCGTACGGGACACTCCCTACGAGCAGTACTTC. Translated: CATVRDTPYEQYF.

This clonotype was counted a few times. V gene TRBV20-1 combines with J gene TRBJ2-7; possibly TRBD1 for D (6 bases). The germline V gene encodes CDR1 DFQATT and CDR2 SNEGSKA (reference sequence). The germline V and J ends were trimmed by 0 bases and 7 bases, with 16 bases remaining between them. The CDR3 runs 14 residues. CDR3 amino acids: CSAREPGAGWEQYF. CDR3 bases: TGCAGTGCTAGAGAGCCAGGGGCCGGCTGGGAGCAGTACTTC.

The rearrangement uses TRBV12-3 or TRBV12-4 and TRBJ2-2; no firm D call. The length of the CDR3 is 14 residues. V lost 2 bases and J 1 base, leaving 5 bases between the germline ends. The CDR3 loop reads CASSLMRNTGELFF. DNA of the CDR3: TGTGCCAGCAGTTTAATGCGGAACACCGGGGAGCTGTTTTTT.

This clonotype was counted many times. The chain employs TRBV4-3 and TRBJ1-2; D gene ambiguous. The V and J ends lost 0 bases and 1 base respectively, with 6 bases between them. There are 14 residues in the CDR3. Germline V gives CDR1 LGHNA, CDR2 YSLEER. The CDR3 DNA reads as TGCGCCAGCAGCCAAGATGGGCGTAACTATGGCTACACCTTC. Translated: CASSQDGRNYGYTF.

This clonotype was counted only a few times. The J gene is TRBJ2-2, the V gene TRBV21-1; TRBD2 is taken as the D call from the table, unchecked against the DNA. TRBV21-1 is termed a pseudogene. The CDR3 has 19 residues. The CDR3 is CASSKGGGRALVNTGELFF. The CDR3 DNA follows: TGTGCCAGCAGCAAGGGGGGCGGGAGGGCCTTAGTCAACACCGGGGAGCTGTTTTTT.

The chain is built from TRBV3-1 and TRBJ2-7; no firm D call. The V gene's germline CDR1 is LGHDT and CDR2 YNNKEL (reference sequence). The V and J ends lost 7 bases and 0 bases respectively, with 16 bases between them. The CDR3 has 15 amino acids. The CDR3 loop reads CASTLGIRSSYEQYF. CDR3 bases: TGTGCCAGCACCCTTGGGATAAGGAGCTCCTACGAGCAGTACTTC.

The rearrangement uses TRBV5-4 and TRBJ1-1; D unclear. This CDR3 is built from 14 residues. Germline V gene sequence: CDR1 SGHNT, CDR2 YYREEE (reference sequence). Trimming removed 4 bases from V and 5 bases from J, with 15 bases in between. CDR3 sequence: CASSPDATGTEAFF. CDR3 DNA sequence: TGTGCCAGCAGCCCGGACGCCACGGGGACTGAAGCTTTCTTT. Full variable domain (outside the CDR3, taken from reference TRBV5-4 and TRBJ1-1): ETGVTQSPTHLIKTRGQQVTLRCSSQSGHNTVSWYQQALGQGPQFIFQYYREEENGRGNFPPRFSGLQFPNYSSELNVNALELDDSALYLCASSPDATGTEAFFGQGTRLTVV.

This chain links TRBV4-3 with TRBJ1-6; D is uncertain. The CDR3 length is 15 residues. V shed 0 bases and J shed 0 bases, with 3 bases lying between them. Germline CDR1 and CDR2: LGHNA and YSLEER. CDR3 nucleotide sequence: TGCGCCAGCAGCCAAGAGCTCTCCTATAATTCACCCCTCCACTTT. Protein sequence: CASSQELSYNSPLHF.

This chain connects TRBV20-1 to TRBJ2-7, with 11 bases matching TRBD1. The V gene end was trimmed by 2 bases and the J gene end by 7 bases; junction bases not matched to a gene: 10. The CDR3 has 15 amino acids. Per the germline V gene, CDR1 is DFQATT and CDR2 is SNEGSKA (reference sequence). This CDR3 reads CSARPPGQGEKEQYF. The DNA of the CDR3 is TGCAGTGCTAGACCGCCGGGACAGGGGGAGAAGGAGCAGTACTTC.

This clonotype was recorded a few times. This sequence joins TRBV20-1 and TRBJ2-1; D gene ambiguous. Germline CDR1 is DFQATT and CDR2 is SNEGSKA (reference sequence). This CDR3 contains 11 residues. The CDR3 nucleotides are TGCAGCGCCAGGCGCGTCGATGAGCAGTTCTTC. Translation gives CSARRVDEQFF.

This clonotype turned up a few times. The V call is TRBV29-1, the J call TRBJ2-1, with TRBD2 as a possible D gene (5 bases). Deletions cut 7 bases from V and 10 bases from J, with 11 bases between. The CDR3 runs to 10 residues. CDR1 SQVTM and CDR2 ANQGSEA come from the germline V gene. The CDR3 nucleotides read TGCAGCGCCAGGACGGGGGAGCAGTTCTTC. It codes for CSARTGEQFF.

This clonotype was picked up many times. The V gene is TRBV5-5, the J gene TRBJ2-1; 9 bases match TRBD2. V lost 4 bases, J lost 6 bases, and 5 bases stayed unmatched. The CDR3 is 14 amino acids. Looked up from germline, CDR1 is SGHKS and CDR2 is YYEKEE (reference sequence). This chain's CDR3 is CASSLAGLGNEQFF. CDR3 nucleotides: TGTGCCAGCAGCCTAGCGGGGTTGGGCAATGAGCAGTTCTTC.

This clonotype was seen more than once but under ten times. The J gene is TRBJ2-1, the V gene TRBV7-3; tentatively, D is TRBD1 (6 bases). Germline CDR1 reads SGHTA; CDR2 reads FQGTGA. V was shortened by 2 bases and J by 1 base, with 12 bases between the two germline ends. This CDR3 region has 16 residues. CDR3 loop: CASSLQPGVSYNEQFF. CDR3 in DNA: TGTGCCAGCAGCTTACAACCAGGGGTATCCTACAATGAGCAGTTCTTC.

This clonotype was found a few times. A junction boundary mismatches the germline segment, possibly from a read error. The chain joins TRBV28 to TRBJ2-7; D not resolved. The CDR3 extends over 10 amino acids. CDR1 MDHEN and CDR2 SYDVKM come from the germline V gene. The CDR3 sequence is CATSAYEQYF. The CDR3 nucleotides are TGTGCCACCAGTGCCTACGAGCAGTACTTC.

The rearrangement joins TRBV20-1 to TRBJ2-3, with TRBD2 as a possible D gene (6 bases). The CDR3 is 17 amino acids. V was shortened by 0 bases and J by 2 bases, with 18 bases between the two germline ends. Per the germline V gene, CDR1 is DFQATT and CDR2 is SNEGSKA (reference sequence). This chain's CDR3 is CSARDPGRDFHTDTQYF. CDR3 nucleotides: TGCAGTGCTAGAGACCCCGGCCGGGACTTCCACACAGATACGCAGTATTTT.

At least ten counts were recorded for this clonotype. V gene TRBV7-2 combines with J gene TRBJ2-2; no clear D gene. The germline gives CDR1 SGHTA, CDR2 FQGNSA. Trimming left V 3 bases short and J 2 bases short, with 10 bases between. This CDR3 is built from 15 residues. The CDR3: CASSFDFRNTGELFF. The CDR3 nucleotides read TGTGCCAGCAGCTTCGACTTCAGAAACACCGGGGAGCTGTTTTTT.

The CDR3 DNA sequence: TGTGCCAGCAGCTTAGGACTGGGGACAGGGGGCTCCTACGAGCAGTACTTC. Translated, it gives CASSLGLGTGGSYEQYF. The V and J genes are TRBV7-2 and TRBJ2-7, with 11 nucleotides matching TRBD1. Germline assignment: CDR1 SGHTA and CDR2 FQGNSA. The CDR3 has 17 residues. The J segment lost 0 bases and the V segment lost 1 base, leaving 5 bases of the junction unmatched.

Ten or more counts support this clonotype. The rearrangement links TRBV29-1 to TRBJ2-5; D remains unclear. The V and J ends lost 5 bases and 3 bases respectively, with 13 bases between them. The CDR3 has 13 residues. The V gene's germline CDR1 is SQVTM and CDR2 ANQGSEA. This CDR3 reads CSVFWVIEETQYF. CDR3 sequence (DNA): TGCAGCGTTTTCTGGGTTATCGAAGAGACCCAGTACTTC.

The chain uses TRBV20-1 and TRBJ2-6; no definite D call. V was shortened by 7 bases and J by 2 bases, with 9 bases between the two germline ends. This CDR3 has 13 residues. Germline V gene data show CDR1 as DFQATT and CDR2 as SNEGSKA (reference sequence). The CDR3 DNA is TGCAGTGGTGAGAAACCTGGGGCCAACGTCCTGACTTTC. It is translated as CSGEKPGANVLTF.